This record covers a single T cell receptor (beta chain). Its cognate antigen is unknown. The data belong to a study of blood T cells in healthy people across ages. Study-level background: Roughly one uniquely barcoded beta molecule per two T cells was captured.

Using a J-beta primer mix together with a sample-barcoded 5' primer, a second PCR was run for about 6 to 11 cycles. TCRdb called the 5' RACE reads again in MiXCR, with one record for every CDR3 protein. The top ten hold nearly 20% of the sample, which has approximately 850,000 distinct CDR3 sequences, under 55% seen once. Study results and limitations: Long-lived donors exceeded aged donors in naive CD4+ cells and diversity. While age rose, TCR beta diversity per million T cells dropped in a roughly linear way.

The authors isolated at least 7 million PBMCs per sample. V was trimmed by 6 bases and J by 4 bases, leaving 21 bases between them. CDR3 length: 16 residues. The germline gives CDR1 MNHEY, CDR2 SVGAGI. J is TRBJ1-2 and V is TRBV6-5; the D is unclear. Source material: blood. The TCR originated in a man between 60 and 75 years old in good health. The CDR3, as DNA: TGTGCCAGCAGCCCGGCGACCAGCGGTATACTCTATGGCTACACCTTC. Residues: CASSPATSGILYGYTF.